Following are 25 T cell receptor beta chains from one sample sequenced in a study of T cell repertoires in cytomegalovirus infection. TCRdb itself ran the reads through MiXCR, one entry per CDR3 protein. The table records 550,000 to 700,000 distinct CDR3 sequences, over 35% of them present only once. Their cognate antigens are unknown. The starting material was cultured PBMCs, obtained from culture after CMV antigen stimulation. All receptors come from a human donor in good health (CMV status not recorded). Some clones in this sample may be carry-over from other donors' samples.

With regard to this clonotype: At one end the junction does not follow the germline gene, possibly because of a read error. The V gene is TRBV7-9, the J gene TRBJ1-2, with 8 bases fitting TRBD1. The CDR3 consists of 15 residues. Germline V lookup: CDR1 SEHNR, CDR2 FQNEAQ (reference sequence). The CDR3 loop is CASSPWTGINYGYNF. DNA of the CDR3: TGTGCCAGCAGCCCCTGGACAGGGATTAACTATGGCTACAACTTC.

The sample holds a few counts of this clonotype. V is TRBV28 and J is TRBJ2-3; TRBD2 is a possible D gene (5 bases). The CDR3 has 14 amino acids. V shed 6 bases and J shed 2 bases, with 12 bases lying between them. Germline V CDR1 and CDR2: MDHEN, SYDVKM. DNA for the CDR3: TGTGCCAGCAGGCCGGGATCACTCACAGATACGCAGTATTTT. It specifies CASRPGSLTDTQYF.

Turning to this clonotype: Its ends do not fully match the called genes, so a read error is possible. The J gene is TRBJ1-5, the V gene TRBV6-2 or TRBV6-3, with a tentative D call TRBD1 (5 bases). CDR3 length: 17 amino acids. Per germline, CDR1 MNHEY and CDR2 SVGEGT. In DNA, the CDR3 is TGTGCCCGCAGCCAGCACCATCAGGGAAGGGTCAATCAGCCCCAGCATTTT. Translation gives CARSQHHQGRVNQPQHF.

The V call is TRBV11-2, the J call TRBJ2-1, with TRBD2 matching 9 bases. The CDR3 totals 15 residues. The germline CDR1 and CDR2 sequences are SGHAT and FQNNGV. Germline trimming cut 5 bases from V and 7 bases from J; bases unmatched to any gene: 9. CDR3 in DNA: TGTGCCAGCAGCCTGGGGGCTAGCGGGATAAATGAGCAGTTCTTC. It translates to CASSLGASGINEQFF.

There are many counts of this clonotype. This chain uses TRBV7-9 with TRBJ1-6, with unresolved D. The CDR3 loop spans 15 amino acids. V gave up 1 base and J gave up 7 bases, with 11 bases separating them. CDR1 is SEHNR and CDR2 is FQNEAQ in the germline V gene (reference sequence). CDR3 nucleotide sequence: TGTGCCAGCAGCTTAGACCTATCAAGAAATTCACCCCTCCACTTT. Protein: CASSLDLSRNSPLHF.

This clonotype came up once. The V call is TRBV6-2 or TRBV6-3, the J call TRBJ1-2; the match to TRBD1 covers 8 bases. J lost 5 bases, V lost 7 bases, and 12 bases had no gene match. CDR3 size: 15 residues. CDR1 and CDR2 (germline): MNHEY, SVGEGT. The CDR3 spells CASTLTGDPFYGYTF. The CDR3 DNA follows: TGTGCCAGCACCTTGACAGGGGATCCCTTTTATGGCTACACCTTC.

This clonotype has a count of ten or more. This chain joins TRBV7-2 and TRBJ2-7, with D maybe TRBD2 (6 bases). The germline V gene encodes CDR1 SGHTA and CDR2 FQGNSA. The CDR3 length is 15 residues. V lost 4 bases, J lost 6 bases, and 19 bases lay in between. The CDR3 loop is CASSSPGGGSPEQYF. CDR3 nucleotide sequence: TGTGCCAGCAGCTCCCCGGGTGGAGGGAGCCCCGAGCAGTACTTC.

The chain links TRBV11-3 to TRBJ2-3; 13 bases agree with TRBD2. Germline V gives CDR1 SGHNT, CDR2 YENEEA. V shed 3 bases and J 4 bases; nucleotides not matched to a gene: 1. The CDR3 contains 15 residues. CDR3 sequence (DNA): TGTGCCAGCAGCTTCGGACTAGCGGGGGCAGATACGCAGTATTTT. It encodes CASSFGLAGADTQYF.

This clonotype was seen only a few times. The V gene is TRBV19, the J gene TRBJ1-5; tentative D call: TRBD1 (5 bases). Between the trimmed V and J ends, which lost 3 bases and 0 bases, there was a span of 21 bases. Germline V gives CDR1 LNHDA, CDR2 SQIVND (reference sequence). The CDR3 spans 19 residues. The CDR3 bases are TGTGCCAGTAGTATGATCGGTGGGGCTAGGGTTTATAGCAATCAGCCCCAGCATTTT. Translating it yields CASSMIGGARVYSNQPQHF.

This clonotype was seen a few times. This chain connects TRBV7-2 to TRBJ2-3; D might be TRBD1 (5 bases). V was pared by 1 base and J by 2 bases, with 13 bases between. This CDR3 has 16 residues. CDR1 and CDR2 from the germline V gene are SGHTA and FQGNSA. DNA of the CDR3: TGTGCCAGCAGCTTAGGGCTGGGGCCACCCACAGATACGCAGTATTTT. Protein product: CASSLGLGPPTDTQYF.

This clonotype was observed a few times. This chain links TRBV5-4 with TRBJ1-1, with TRBD1 identical over 7 bases. The CDR3 is 14 residues long. Per germline, CDR1 SGHNT and CDR2 YYREEE (reference sequence). V trimming: 5 bases; J trimming: 6 bases; junction bases outside the gene matches: 10. The CDR3 DNA reads as TGTGCCAGCAGAAACCAGGGGGGGGCCGCTGAAGCTTTCTTT. Residues: CASRNQGGAAEAFF.

The rearrangement joins TRBV7-2 to TRBJ2-7; 11 bases fit TRBD1. Trimming at V came to 5 bases and at J to 7 bases, leaving 7 bases not matched to a gene. The length of the CDR3 is 14 residues. Germline CDR1 SGHTA, CDR2 FQGNSA. The chain's CDR3 is CASSPDRGRVEQYF. The CDR3 region has the DNA TGTGCCAGCAGCCCGGACAGGGGGCGGGTTGAGCAGTACTTC. The entire variable domain, with the rest obtained from reference TRBV7-2 and TRBJ2-7, is as follows: GAGVSQSPSNKVTEKGKDVELRCDPISGHTALYWYRQSLGQGLEFLIYFQGNSAPDKSGLPSDRFSAERTGGSVSTLTIQRTQQEDSAVYLCASSPDRGRVEQYFGPGTRLTVT.

This clonotype was seen once. The V and J genes are TRBV4-1 and TRBJ2-5; D is undetermined. The V end was cut by 1 base, the J end by 2 bases, with 8 bases between. Germline lookup yields CDR1 MGHRA and CDR2 YSYEKL. CDR3 length: 14 residues. In DNA form, the CDR3 reads TGCGCCAGCAGCCAAGTACAGAAACAAGAGACCCAGTACTTC. Encoded protein: CASSQVQKQETQYF.

This clonotype occurred a few times. The chain employs TRBV6-2 or TRBV6-3 and TRBJ2-1; TRBD2 aligns across 11 bases. This CDR3 is 14 amino acids long. Germline V gene lookup returns CDR1 MNHEY and CDR2 SVGEGT. V shed 6 bases and J 9 bases; nucleotides not matched to a gene: 7. In DNA, the CDR3 is TGTGCCAGCAGGACCCTAGCGGGAGGACGTGAGCAGTTCTTC. Translation: CASRTLAGGREQFF.

The chain combines TRBV7-8 with TRBJ2-1, with TRBD1 identical over 10 bases. Germline V gives CDR1 SGHVS, CDR2 FQNEAQ. V lost 3 bases, J lost 1 base, and 9 bases stayed unmatched. The length of the CDR3 is 18 residues. This CDR3 reads CASSFRGQGPGSYNEQFF. The CDR3 region has the DNA TGTGCCAGCAGCTTTAGGGGACAGGGGCCAGGGTCCTACAATGAGCAGTTCTTC.

In its sample, this clonotype was seen many times. The chain joins TRBV7-2 to TRBJ2-5; D call uncertain. CDR3 length: 13 amino acids. CDR1 and CDR2 from the germline V gene are SGHTA and FQGNSA. The ends were cut back, 5 bases at V and 5 bases at J, with 12 bases in the middle. The CDR3 loop is CASSQLMGETQYF. The CDR3 region has the DNA TGTGCCAGCAGCCAACTTATGGGGGAGACCCAGTACTTC.

The chain has TRBV20-1 and TRBJ1-1, with D uncertain. Germline loops: CDR1 DFQATT, CDR2 SNEGSKA (reference sequence). Trimming pared 3 bases from V and 4 bases from J, leaving 12 bases between. The CDR3 is 13 residues long. Here the CDR3 DNA reads TGCAGTGCTAGTCCCGCGGTGGGCACTGAAGCTTTCTTT. It translates to CSASPAVGTEAFF.

The chain has TRBV2 and TRBJ2-2, with 10 nucleotides matching TRBD2. The V segment lost 4 bases and the J segment 4 bases; nucleotides outside the gene matches: 3. There are 15 residues in the CDR3. The germline V gene encodes CDR1 SNHLY and CDR2 FYNNEI. CDR3 residues: CASSGGLAATGELFF. The DNA of the CDR3 is TGTGCCAGCAGTGGAGGACTAGCGGCCACCGGGGAGCTGTTTTTT.

Only a few counts were recorded for this clonotype. V is TRBV7-9 and J is TRBJ2-7; D may be TRBD2 (5 bases). Germline assignment: CDR1 SEHNR and CDR2 FQNEAQ (reference sequence). Deletions cut 2 bases from V and 7 bases from J, with 15 bases between. The CDR3 is 14 amino acids. The CDR3 reads CASSLTRASGEQYF. CDR3 nucleotide sequence: TGTGCCAGCAGCTTAACTAGGGCTTCGGGGGAGCAGTACTTC.

This rearrangement joins TRBV5-4 to TRBJ1-4, with TRBD1 as a possible D gene (5 bases). Germline loops: CDR1 SGHNT, CDR2 YYREEE (reference sequence). V was clipped by 4 bases and J by 6 bases, with 16 bases between them. This CDR3 has 15 amino acids. For the CDR3, the DNA is TGTGCCAGCAGCCCGGGAGGGGCCTTGGATGAAAAACTGTTTTTT. Translated: CASSPGGALDEKLFF.

The chain couples TRBV7-4 to TRBJ2-1, with D tentatively TRBD1 (6 bases). This CDR3 spans 14 amino acids. Germline-derived CDR1 and CDR2 are SGHVT and SQSDAQ. V was clipped by 3 bases and J by 5 bases, with 11 bases between them. CDR3 region: CASSFTDRNNEQFF. The CDR3 nucleotides read TGTGCCAGCAGCTTCACGGACAGAAACAATGAGCAGTTCTTC.

This clonotype was seen a few times. The chain couples TRBV7-2 to TRBJ1-1, with D maybe TRBD1 (5 bases). The ends were cut back, 4 bases at V and 7 bases at J, with 25 bases in the middle. This CDR3 is built from 17 residues. Germline assignment: CDR1 SGHTA and CDR2 FQGNSA. As DNA, the CDR3 is TGTGCCAGCAGCTGGGGGGGGTACGGGGTTGGAACGGGTGAAGCTTTCTTT. Translating it yields CASSWGGYGVGTGEAFF. Variable domain in full (rest from reference TRBV7-2 and TRBJ1-1): GAGVSQSPSNKVTEKGKDVELRCDPISGHTALYWYRQSLGQGLEFLIYFQGNSAPDKSGLPSDRFSAERTGGSVSTLTIQRTQQEDSAVYLCASSWGGYGVGTGEAFFGQGTRLTVV.

The chain employs TRBV7-2 and TRBJ2-7, with 16 bases that match TRBD2. The ends lost 5 bases at V and 0 bases at J; junction bases unmatched: 10. Germline V gene data show CDR1 as SGHTA and CDR2 as FQGNSA. CDR3 size: 19 residues. The CDR3 sequence: CASSPHPGLAGGSSYEQYF. For the CDR3, the DNA is TGTGCCAGCAGCCCCCACCCGGGACTAGCGGGGGGGAGCTCCTACGAGCAGTACTTC. Filled out from reference TRBV7-2 and TRBJ2-7, the complete variable domain reads GAGVSQSPSNKVTEKGKDVELRCDPISGHTALYWYRQSLGQGLEFLIYFQGNSAPDKSGLPSDRFSAERTGGSVSTLTIQRTQQEDSAVYLCASSPHPGLAGGSSYEQYFGPGTRLTVT.

The chain has TRBV7-2 and TRBJ2-1, with D possibly being TRBD1 (6 bases). V shed 2 bases and J shed 4 bases, with 18 bases lying between them. The CDR3 runs to 17 residues. Germline values: CDR1 SGHTA, CDR2 FQGNSA. The DNA of the CDR3 is TGTGCCAGCAGCTTAATTGCCCATGTGCAGGGGTACAATGAGCAGTTCTTC. This sequence encodes CASSLIAHVQGYNEQFF. Together with reference TRBV7-2 and TRBJ2-1, the CDR3 gives the full variable domain: GAGVSQSPSNKVTEKGKDVELRCDPISGHTALYWYRQSLGQGLEFLIYFQGNSAPDKSGLPSDRFSAERTGGSVSTLTIQRTQQEDSAVYLCASSLIAHVQGYNEQFFGPGTRLTVL.

The chain carries TRBV4-2 and TRBJ2-7; the D call may be TRBD1 or TRBD2 (6 bases each). Germline-derived CDR1 and CDR2 are LGHNA and YNFKEQ. V gave up 5 bases and J gave up 7 bases, with 15 bases separating them. The CDR3 sequence is 13 residues long. CDR3 DNA: TGTGCCAGCAGCTCGGAGGGGGTAGGGGAGCAGTACTTC. Protein: CASSSEGVGEQYF.